Below, 30 T cell receptor beta chains from the same sample are listed, as sequenced in a study of blood T cell repertoires in COVID-19. Only in-frame clones appear in the TCRdb table, and some are missing; sequencing was by immunoSEQ multiplex PCR. The profile shows 150,000 to 200,000 clones, approximately 90% of them singletons. The sample consisted of peripheral blood. The receptors originated from a woman in her 30s with active or convalescent COVID-19.

This chain uses TRBV5-1 with TRBJ2-7, with D possibly being TRBD1 (6 bases). Germline assignment: CDR1 SGHRS and CDR2 YFSETQ. CDR3 length: 13 residues. V gave up 4 bases and J gave up 3 bases, with 11 bases separating them. The CDR3 reads CASSPAGDYEQYF. CDR3 nucleotides: TGCGCCAGCAGCCCAGCAGGGGACTACGAGCAGTACTTC.

The genes are TRBV9 and TRBJ1-2; D perhaps matches TRBD1 (6 bases). The CDR3 has 16 residues. V lost 0 bases to trimming and J lost 3 bases, with 15 bases between them. The germline CDR1 and CDR2 sequences are SGDLS and YYNGEE. The CDR3 sequence: CASSVDPGARDYGYTF. Here the CDR3 DNA reads TGTGCCAGCAGCGTAGATCCAGGGGCTAGGGACTATGGCTACACCTTC. Complete variable domain (other parts from reference TRBV9 and TRBJ1-2): DSGVTQTPKHLITATGQRVTLRCSPRSGDLSVYWYQQSLDQGLQFLIQYYNGEERAKGNILERFSAQQFPDLHSELNLSSLELGDSALYFCASSVDPGARDYGYTFGSGTRLTVV.

This chain joins TRBV6-1 and TRBJ1-2; 11 nucleotides match TRBD1. The V segment lost 4 bases and the J segment 6 bases; nucleotides outside the gene matches: 7. Per the germline V gene, CDR1 is MNHNS and CDR2 is SASEGT. This CDR3 has 15 amino acids. The CDR3 loop reads CASSGGDRGVHGYTF. In nucleotides, the CDR3 is TGTGCCAGCAGTGGGGGGGACAGGGGGGTCCATGGCTACACCTTC.

This chain connects TRBV28 to TRBJ1-2; 9 bases align to TRBD1. The V gene end was trimmed by 7 bases and the J gene end by 8 bases; junction bases not matched to a gene: 11. Germline assignment: CDR1 MDHEN and CDR2 SYDVKM. There are 14 residues in the CDR3. The CDR3 is CASTGQGQVWGYTF. CDR3 nucleotide sequence: TGTGCCAGCACAGGACAGGGGCAAGTTTGGGGCTACACCTTC.

The gene calls are TRBV7-6 and TRBJ1-5; possibly TRBD1 for D (5 bases). Per the germline V gene, CDR1 is SGHVS and CDR2 is FNYEAQ. The CDR3 is 16 residues long. V lost 3 bases and J 5 bases, leaving 17 bases between the germline ends. CDR3 DNA sequence: TGTGCCAGCAGCTTTGGGGGGTATGACACCGATCAGCCCCAGCATTTT. Translating it yields CASSFGGYDTDQPQHF.

The chain uses TRBV28 and TRBJ2-3; TRBD1 is a possible D gene (6 bases). The CDR3 has 15 residues. Per germline, CDR1 MDHEN and CDR2 SYDVKM. The V and J ends lost 5 bases and 3 bases respectively, with 15 bases between them. CDR3 nucleotides: TGTGCCAGCAGTCAGACAGGCTCTGGTACAGATACGCAGTATTTT. Its translation: CASSQTGSGTDTQYF. Supplemented by reference TRBV28 and TRBJ2-3, the full variable domain reads DVKVTQSSRYLVKRTGEKVFLECVQDMDHENMFWYRQDPGLGLRLIYFSYDVKMKEKGDIPEGYSVSREKKERFSLILESASTNQTSMYLCASSQTGSGTDTQYFGPGTRLTVL.

V usage is TRBV6-1 and J usage is TRBJ1-1; D is possibly TRBD1 (5 bases). V lost 2 bases to trimming and J lost 11 bases, with 18 bases between them. CDR1 and CDR2 from the germline V gene are MNHNS and SASEGT. This CDR3 has 14 residues. DNA of the CDR3: TGTGCCAGCAGTGAAAGGTGGCAGGGAAGCCAGGCTTTCTTT. Amino acid sequence: CASSERWQGSQAFF.

CDR3 in DNA: TGTGCCAGCAGCTTAGATGCGGGGGGACCCACAGATACGCAGTATTTT. Its translation: CASSLDAGGPTDTQYF. The rearrangement uses TRBV11-2 and TRBJ2-3, with 8 nucleotides matching TRBD2. Germline V lookup: CDR1 SGHAT, CDR2 FQNNGV. The junction had 4 bases not matched to a gene; V was cut back by 0 bases and J by 2 bases. The CDR3 has 16 residues.

The chain recombines TRBV27 with TRBJ1-3; D remains ambiguous. V lost 3 bases, J lost 0 bases, and 6 bases lay in between. The CDR3 is made up of 14 amino acids. Germline CDR1 reads MNHEY; CDR2 reads SMNVEV (reference sequence). The CDR3 nucleotides are TGTGCCAGCAGTTTGAGAGGCTCTGGAAACACCATATATTTT. Protein product: CASSLRGSGNTIYF.

This clone was counted between two and nine times. This rearrangement joins TRBV7-9 to TRBJ2-5, with 10 bases identical to TRBD2. The ends lost 3 bases at V and 4 bases at J; junction bases unmatched: 5. CDR3 length: 15 residues. Looked up from germline, CDR1 is SEHNR and CDR2 is FQNEAQ (reference sequence). The CDR3 sequence is CASSLASGGGETQYF. In DNA form, the CDR3 reads TGTGCCAGCAGCTTGGCTAGCGGGGGTGGAGAGACCCAGTACTTC.

This clone was recorded once. The genes are TRBV7-9 and TRBJ2-1; 12 nucleotides line up with TRBD2. Germline V CDR1 and CDR2: SEHNR, FQNEAQ (reference sequence). The CDR3 length is 15 residues. Trimming at V came to 2 bases and at J to 8 bases, leaving 4 bases not matched to a gene. CDR3 loop: CASSLLAGGRDEQFF. The CDR3 DNA follows: TGTGCCAGCAGCTTACTAGCGGGAGGGCGAGATGAGCAGTTCTTC.

V usage is TRBV9 and J usage is TRBJ1-6; D is undetermined. This CDR3 is built from 13 residues. Germline V gene data show CDR1 as SGDLS and CDR2 as YYNGEE. Trimming cost V 3 bases and J 6 bases, with 7 bases left between them. CDR3 DNA: TGTGCCAGCAGCGCAGGAATTAATTCACCCCTCCACTTT. Its translation is CASSAGINSPLHF.

This clone was found once. V gene TRBV9 combines with J gene TRBJ2-5, with 8 bases fitting TRBD1. V lost 3 bases to trimming and J lost 7 bases; unmatched junction nucleotides: 5. The CDR3 contains 13 residues. Germline CDR1 is SGDLS and CDR2 is YYNGEE. The CDR3, as DNA: TGTGCCAGCAGCGCGCAGGGGGCGGTGACCCAGTACTTC. Amino acid sequence: CASSAQGAVTQYF.

This clone was counted once. The chain combines TRBV6-2 or TRBV6-3 with TRBJ2-1, with 8 bases that match TRBD2. Losses at the gene ends were 1 base for V and 0 bases for J; bases not matched to a gene: 8. Germline V gene sequence: CDR1 MNHEY, CDR2 SVGEGT. This CDR3 has 18 amino acids. CDR3 sequence: CASSYFSLAGDSYNEQFF. The CDR3 DNA sequence: TGTGCCAGCAGTTACTTCAGCCTAGCGGGTGACTCCTACAATGAGCAGTTCTTC.

This chain connects TRBV4-1 to TRBJ2-7; 10 bases map to TRBD2. This CDR3 has 16 amino acids. Unmatched junction bases numbered 4, after V lost 1 base and J lost 1 base. Germline values: CDR1 MGHRA, CDR2 YSYEKL. The CDR3 here is CASSQAGTSVSYEQYF. CDR3 DNA sequence: TGCGCCAGCAGCCAAGCCGGGACTAGCGTTTCCTACGAGCAGTACTTC.

V gene TRBV19 combines with J gene TRBJ2-5; tentatively, D is TRBD1 (7 bases). CDR1 is LNHDA and CDR2 is SQIVND in the germline V gene (reference sequence). Trimming pared 4 bases from V and 5 bases from J, leaving 11 bases between. CDR3 length equals 13 residues. CDR3 residues: CASSKQGRETQYF. The CDR3 coding sequence is TGTGCCAGTAGTAAACAGGGGAGGGAGACCCAGTACTTC. The variable domain in full, with the rest retrieved from reference TRBV19 and TRBJ2-5, is DGGITQSPKYLFRKEGQNVTLSCEQNLNHDAMYWYRQDPGQGLRLIYYSQIVNDFQKGDIAEGYSVSREKKESFPLTVTSAQKNPTAFYLCASSKQGRETQYFGPGTRLLVL.

The rearrangement links TRBV6-5 to TRBJ1-3; no firm D call. Germline loops: CDR1 MNHEY, CDR2 SVGAGI. V was pared by 5 bases and J by 3 bases, with 8 bases between. The CDR3 contains 13 residues. The CDR3 DNA follows: TGTGCCAGCAGTCGAGAGGGTGGAAACACCATATATTTT. Encoded protein: CASSREGGNTIYF.

The V gene is TRBV5-5, the J gene TRBJ1-6; D is perhaps TRBD1 (5 bases). V was trimmed by 4 bases and J by 0 bases, leaving 8 bases between them. The CDR3 totals 15 residues. Germline CDR1 reads SGHKS; CDR2 reads YYEKEE (reference sequence). CDR3 in amino acids: CASSATVSYNSPLHF. The CDR3 region has the DNA TGTGCCAGCAGCGCGACAGTCTCCTATAATTCACCCCTCCACTTT.

The V gene is TRBV3-1 (or the pseudogene TRBV3-2), the J gene TRBJ2-3, with 11 bases aligning to TRBD2. Per the germline V gene, CDR1 is LGHDT and CDR2 is YNNKEL (reference sequence). V dropped 0 bases and J dropped 5; count of bases not matched to a gene: 10. This CDR3 region has 18 residues. CDR3 loop: CASSQDPLSGGARDTQYF. CDR3 in DNA: TGTGCCAGCAGCCAAGACCCCCTTAGCGGGGGGGCCAGAGATACGCAGTATTTT.

This chain connects TRBV6-6 to TRBJ1-2; TRBD1 agrees at 8 bases. V shed 6 bases and J 5 bases; nucleotides not matched to a gene: 8. Per the germline V gene, CDR1 is MNHNY and CDR2 is SVGAGI (reference sequence). This CDR3 spans 14 amino acids. CDR3 in amino acids: CASSRTGTGYGYTF. CDR3 sequence (DNA): TGTGCCAGCAGCCGGACAGGGACGGGTTATGGCTACACCTTC.

V gene TRBV10-1 combines with J gene TRBJ2-1; 8 nucleotides line up with TRBD2. This CDR3 is built from 14 residues. Trimming took 5 bases from V and 7 from J; bases not matched to a gene: 7. Per the germline V gene, CDR1 is WNHNN and CDR2 is SYGVQD (reference sequence). The chain's CDR3 is CASSKRGSTNEQFF. CDR3 sequence (DNA): TGCGCCAGCAGTAAGCGGGGGTCTACAAATGAGCAGTTCTTC.

This chain links TRBV30 with TRBJ2-3; weak D call: TRBD1 (6 bases). The V gene lost 3 bases and the J gene lost 4 bases, with 14 bases spanning the gap. This CDR3 is 14 amino acids long. Germline CDR1 reads GTSNPN; CDR2 reads SVGIG (reference sequence). CDR3 region: CAWSFGGGSDTQYF. Here the CDR3 DNA reads TGTGCCTGGAGCTTTGGGGGCGGGTCAGATACGCAGTATTTT.

This chain uses TRBV5-4 with TRBJ1-6; tentative D call: TRBD1 (5 bases). Germline CDR1 and CDR2: SGHNT and YYREEE (reference sequence). The CDR3 is 14 residues long. Trimming pared 3 bases from V and 5 bases from J, leaving 9 bases between. In DNA, the CDR3 is TGTGCCAGCAGCTCGGGACTGCATAATTCACCCCTCCACTTT. This gives the protein CASSSGLHNSPLHF.

The genes are TRBV6-1 and TRBJ1-5, with D unresolved. Trimming took off 2 bases at V and 5 bases at J, with 13 bases between the two ends. The CDR3 extends over 15 amino acids. Looked up from germline, CDR1 is MNHNS and CDR2 is SASEGT. CDR3 bases: TGTGCCAGCAGTGAATTGACGGGATTCGATCAGCCCCAGCATTTT. Encoded protein: CASSELTGFDQPQHF.

J is TRBJ1-5 and V is TRBV11-2; no clear D. Germline CDR1 and CDR2: SGHAT and FQNNGV. The ends were cut back, 0 bases at V and 5 bases at J, with 8 bases in the middle. This CDR3 region has 14 residues. DNA for the CDR3: TGTGCCAGCAGCTTAGATACGGGTTATCAGCCCCAGCATTTT. Translation: CASSLDTGYQPQHF.

This chain connects TRBV28 to TRBJ1-2; 9 nucleotides agree with TRBD1. CDR3 length: 15 residues. With V trimmed by 7 bases and J by 5 bases, 11 bases remained unmatched. Germline assignment: CDR1 MDHEN and CDR2 SYDVKM. This CDR3 is CASIKTRTGAYGYTF. The CDR3, as DNA: TGTGCCAGCATCAAAACCCGGACAGGGGCTTATGGCTACACCTTC.

This clone was seen once. The chain recombines TRBV12-2 with TRBJ1-1; TRBD1 reflects the table's D call only, with no check against the DNA. TRBV12-2 is a known pseudogene. There are 17 residues in the CDR3. The CDR3 spells CASRPEMGQGVNTEAFF. The CDR3 coding sequence is TGTGCAAGTCGCCCCGAGATGGGACAGGGGGTGAACACTGAAGCTTTCTTT.

This clone appeared a few times. The chain has TRBV5-1 and TRBJ2-7; 8 positions match TRBD2. The CDR3 loop spans 14 amino acids. The ends lost 4 bases at V and 2 bases at J; junction bases unmatched: 5. Germline-derived CDR1 and CDR2 are SGHRS and YFSETQ. CDR3 region: CASSPTSATYEQYF. In DNA form, the CDR3 reads TGCGCCAGCAGCCCGACTAGCGCCACCTACGAGCAGTACTTC.

J is TRBJ2-3 and V is TRBV9; D call uncertain. The CDR3 loop spans 14 amino acids. V gave up 0 bases and J gave up 0 bases, with 5 bases separating them. Per germline, CDR1 SGDLS and CDR2 YYNGEE. The CDR3 loop is CASSVGPSTDTQYF. CDR3 DNA: TGTGCCAGCAGCGTAGGGCCTAGCACAGATACGCAGTATTTT.

The chain recombines TRBV12-3 or TRBV12-4 with TRBJ2-7; 7 bases line up with TRBD1. The CDR3 extends over 13 amino acids. V shed 6 bases, J shed 0 bases, and the junction held 2 bases outside the gene matches. DNA of the CDR3: TGTGCCAGCAGCAGGGGGTACTCCTACGAGCAGTACTTC. It is translated as CASSRGYSYEQYF.